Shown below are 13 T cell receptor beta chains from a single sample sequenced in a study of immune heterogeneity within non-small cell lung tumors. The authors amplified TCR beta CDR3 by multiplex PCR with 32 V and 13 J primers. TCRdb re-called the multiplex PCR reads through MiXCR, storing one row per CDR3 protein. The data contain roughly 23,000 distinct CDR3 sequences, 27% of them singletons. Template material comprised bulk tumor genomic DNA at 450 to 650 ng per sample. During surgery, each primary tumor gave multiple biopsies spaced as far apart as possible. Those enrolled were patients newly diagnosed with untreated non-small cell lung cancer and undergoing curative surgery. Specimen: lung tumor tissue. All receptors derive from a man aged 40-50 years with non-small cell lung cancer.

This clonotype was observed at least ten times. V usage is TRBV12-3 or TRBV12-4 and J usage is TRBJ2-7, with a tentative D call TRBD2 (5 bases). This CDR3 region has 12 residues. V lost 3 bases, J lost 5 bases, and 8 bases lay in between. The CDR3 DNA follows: TGTGCCAGCAGTTTGACGGGAAACGAGCAGTACTTC. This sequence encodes CASSLTGNEQYF.

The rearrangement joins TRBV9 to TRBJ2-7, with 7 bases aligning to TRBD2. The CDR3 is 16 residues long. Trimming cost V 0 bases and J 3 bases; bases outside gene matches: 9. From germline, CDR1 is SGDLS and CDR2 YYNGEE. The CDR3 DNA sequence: TGTGCCAGCAGCGTAGCGGGTGGGACTAATTTCTACGAGCAGTACTTC. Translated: CASSVAGGTNFYEQYF. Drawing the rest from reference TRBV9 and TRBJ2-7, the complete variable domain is DSGVTQTPKHLITATGQRVTLRCSPRSGDLSVYWYQQSLDQGLQFLIQYYNGEERAKGNILERFSAQQFPDLHSELNLSSLELGDSALYFCASSVAGGTNFYEQYFGPGTRLTVT.

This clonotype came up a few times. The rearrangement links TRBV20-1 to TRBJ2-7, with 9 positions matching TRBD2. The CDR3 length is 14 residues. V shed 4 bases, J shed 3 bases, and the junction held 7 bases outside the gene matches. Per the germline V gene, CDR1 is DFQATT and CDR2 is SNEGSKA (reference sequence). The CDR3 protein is CSAIGAGGSYEQYF. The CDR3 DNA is TGCAGTGCTATCGGGGCGGGAGGGAGCTACGAGCAGTACTTC.

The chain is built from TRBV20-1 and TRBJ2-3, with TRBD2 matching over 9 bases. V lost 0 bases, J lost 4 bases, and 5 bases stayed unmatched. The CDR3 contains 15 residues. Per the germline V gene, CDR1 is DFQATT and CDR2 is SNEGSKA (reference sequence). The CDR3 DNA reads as TGCAGTGCTAGAGATCTTAGCGGGAGACCAGATACGCAGTATTTT. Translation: CSARDLSGRPDTQYF.

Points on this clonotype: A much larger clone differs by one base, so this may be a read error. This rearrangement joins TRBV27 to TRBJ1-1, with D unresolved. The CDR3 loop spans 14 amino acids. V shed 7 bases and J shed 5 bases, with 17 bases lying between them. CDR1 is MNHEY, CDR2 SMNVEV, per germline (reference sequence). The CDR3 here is CASIPRLWETEAFF. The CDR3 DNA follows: TGTGCCAGCATCCCAAGATTATGGGAGACTGAAGCTTTCTTT.

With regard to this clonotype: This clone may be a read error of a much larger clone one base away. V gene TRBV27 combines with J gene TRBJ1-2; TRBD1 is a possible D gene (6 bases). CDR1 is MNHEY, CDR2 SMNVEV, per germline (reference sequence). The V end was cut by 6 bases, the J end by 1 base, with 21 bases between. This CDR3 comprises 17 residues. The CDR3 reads CASSPREGTRINYGYTF. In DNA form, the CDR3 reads TGTGCCAGCAGCCCCCGAGAGGGGACAAGGATTAACTATGGCTACACCTTC.

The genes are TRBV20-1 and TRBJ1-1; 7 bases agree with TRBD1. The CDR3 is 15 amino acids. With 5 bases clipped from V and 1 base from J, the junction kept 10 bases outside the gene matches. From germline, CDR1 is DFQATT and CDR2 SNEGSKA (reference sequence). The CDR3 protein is CSAQGVRGSNTEAFF. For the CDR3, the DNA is TGCAGTGCTCAGGGGGTCAGGGGATCGAACACTGAAGCTTTCTTT.

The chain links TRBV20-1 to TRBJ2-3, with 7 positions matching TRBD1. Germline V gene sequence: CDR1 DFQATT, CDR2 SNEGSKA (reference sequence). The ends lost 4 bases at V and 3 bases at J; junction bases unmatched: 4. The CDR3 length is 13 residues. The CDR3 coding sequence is TGCAGTGCTAAACAGGGGCCTACAGATACGCAGTATTTT. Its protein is CSAKQGPTDTQYF.

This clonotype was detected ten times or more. As DNA, the CDR3 is TGTGCCAGCAGACGAGCGGGAGAGCTACACGAGCAGTACTTC. Translating gives CASRRAGELHEQYF. The J gene is TRBJ2-7, the V gene TRBV11-3; 8 bases map to TRBD2. The CDR3 totals 14 residues. Germline CDR1 reads SGHNT; CDR2 reads YENEEA. Unmatched junction bases numbered 9, after V lost 6 bases and J lost 5 bases.

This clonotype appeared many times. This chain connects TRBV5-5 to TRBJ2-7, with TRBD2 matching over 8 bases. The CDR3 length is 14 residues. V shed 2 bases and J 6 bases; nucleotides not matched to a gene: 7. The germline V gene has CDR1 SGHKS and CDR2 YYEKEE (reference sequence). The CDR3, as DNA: TGTGCCAGCAGCTTTCGAGCGGGAGCAGGCGAGCAGTACTTC. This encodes CASSFRAGAGEQYF.

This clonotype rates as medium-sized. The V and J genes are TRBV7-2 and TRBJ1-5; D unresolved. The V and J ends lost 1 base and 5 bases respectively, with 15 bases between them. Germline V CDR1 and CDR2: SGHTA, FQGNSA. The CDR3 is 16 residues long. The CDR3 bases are TGTGCCAGCAGCTTAGGGGTAGGGAGGCCCGATCAGCCCCAGCATTTT. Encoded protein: CASSLGVGRPDQPQHF.

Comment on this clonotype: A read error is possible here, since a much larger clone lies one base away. CDR3 sequence reads: CASSLQVISGNTIYF. The CDR3 bases are TGTGCCAGCAGCTTACAGGTGATTTCTGGAAACACCATATATTTT. This chain uses TRBV7-6 with TRBJ1-3; D remains ambiguous. This CDR3 has 15 amino acids. Germline V gene sequence: CDR1 SGHVS, CDR2 FNYEAQ. The germline V and J ends were trimmed by 2 bases and 1 base, with 9 bases remaining between them.

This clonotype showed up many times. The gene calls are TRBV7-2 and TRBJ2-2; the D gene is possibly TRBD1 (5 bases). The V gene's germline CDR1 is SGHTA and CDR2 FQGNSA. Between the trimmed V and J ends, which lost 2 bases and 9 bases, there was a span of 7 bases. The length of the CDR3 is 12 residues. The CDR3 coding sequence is TGTGCCAGCAGCTTACAGGGATGGGAGCTGTTTTTT. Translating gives CASSLQGWELFF.